This passage covers 11 T cell receptor beta chains from one sample sequenced in a study of cytomegalovirus exposure and HLA in healthy donors. Sequencing was performed with immunoSEQ multiplex PCR; in TCRdb, only in-frame clones are kept and a portion is missing. Of about 98,000 clones in the sample, 87% were seen once. The sequenced material came from PBMCs. Source of these receptors: a man younger than 30 in good health and CMV-seropositive.

This rearrangement joins TRBV6-7 to TRBJ1-4; D is unclear. TRBV6-7 is classed as an ORF, of uncertain function. V shed 0 bases and J shed 4 bases, with 9 bases lying between them. The CDR3 covers 15 residues. The CDR3 DNA sequence: TGTGCCAGCAGTTACTCTAGGGAGTATAATGAAAAACTGTTTTTT. Translated, it gives CASSYSREYNEKLFF.

The rearrangement links TRBV6-1 to TRBJ1-5, with unresolved D. V dropped 4 bases and J dropped 0 bases, with 10 bases sitting between them. The germline gives CDR1 MNHNS, CDR2 SASEGT. The CDR3 loop spans 15 amino acids. The CDR3 DNA reads TGTGCCAGCAGTGTACAGCCATATAGCAATCAGCCCCAGCATTTT. Translated: CASSVQPYSNQPQHF.

The chain has TRBV11-1 and TRBJ1-1, with a possible D match to TRBD1 (6 bases). V was pared by 3 bases and J by 1 base, with 12 bases between. The CDR3 loop spans 15 amino acids. Germline CDR1 and CDR2: SGHAT and FQDESV (reference sequence). CDR3 sequence: CASSFTGHPNTEAFF. Written as DNA, the CDR3 is TGTGCCAGCAGCTTCACGGGACACCCGAACACTGAAGCTTTCTTT.

The chain uses TRBV5-1 and TRBJ2-1; TRBD2 matches at 10 bases. Trimming removed 0 bases from V and 2 bases from J; junction bases left unmatched: 11. This CDR3 spans 19 amino acids. CDR1 is SGHRS, CDR2 YFSETQ, per germline. The chain's CDR3 is CASSLVVSGGPFTYNEQFF. CDR3 DNA: TGCGCCAGCAGCTTGGTGGTTAGCGGGGGGCCCTTCACCTACAATGAGCAGTTCTTC.

J is TRBJ1-2 and V is TRBV28; 7 nucleotides match TRBD1. V trimming: 5 bases; J trimming: 10 bases; junction bases outside the gene matches: 10. CDR3 size: 13 residues. Germline CDR1 and CDR2: MDHEN and SYDVKM. The CDR3 nucleotides read TGTGCCAGCAGTCCTGGACAGGCATCCCTCTACACCTTC. Translated, it gives CASSPGQASLYTF.

The chain links TRBV5-6 to TRBJ1-2; TRBD1 might be the D (6 bases). V gave up 3 bases and J gave up 5 bases, with 11 bases separating them. Germline assignment: CDR1 SGHDT and CDR2 YYEEEE. This CDR3 has 13 amino acids. The CDR3 bases are TGTGCCAGCAGCTCGGACAGTTTATATGGCTACACCTTC. Translated: CASSSDSLYGYTF.

V gene TRBV7-9 combines with J gene TRBJ2-7, with TRBD1 as a possible D gene (6 bases). The ends were cut back, 5 bases at V and 5 bases at J, with 19 bases in the middle. Germline-derived CDR1 and CDR2 are SEHNR and FQNEAQ (reference sequence). The CDR3 has 15 amino acids. Here the CDR3 DNA reads TGTGCCAGCAGCCCACAGGGATCTCTGAGGGACGAGCAGTACTTC. Amino acids: CASSPQGSLRDEQYF.

A word on this clone: One end of the junction fails to match germline, which may point to a read error. V usage is TRBV15 and J usage is TRBJ1-4; no firm D call. Germline lookup yields CDR1 LNHNV and CDR2 YYDKDF (reference sequence). The CDR3 sequence is 13 residues long. The DNA of the CDR3 is TGTGCCACCAGCATCCTCCTGGGGAGTTCGACCCATTTT. It translates to CATSILLGSSTHF.

The chain recombines TRBV4-2 with TRBJ2-3; TRBD2 matches 12 bases. Germline assignment: CDR1 LGHNA and CDR2 YNFKEQ. This CDR3 is 16 amino acids long. Losses at the gene ends were 5 bases for V and 5 bases for J; bases not matched to a gene: 8. The CDR3 reads CASSARLAGEGDTQYF. Written as DNA, the CDR3 is TGTGCCAGCAGCGCCCGACTAGCGGGGGAGGGAGATACGCAGTATTTT.

The chain combines TRBV15 with TRBJ2-1; weak D call: TRBD2 (5 bases). Trimming took 4 bases from V and 2 from J, leaving 15 bases between them. CDR1 and CDR2 (germline): LNHNV, YYDKDF (reference sequence). The length of the CDR3 is 16 residues. CDR3 coding DNA: TGTGCCACCAGCATTCGAGGACTGACCACCTACAATGAGCAGTTCTTC. This translates into CATSIRGLTTYNEQFF.

Points on this clone: One end of the junction varies from germline; a read error may be responsible. The V call is TRBV2, the J call TRBJ2-4; D gene ambiguous. The germline gives CDR1 SNHLY, CDR2 FYNNEI. The CDR3 is 15 residues long. Here the CDR3 DNA reads TGTGCCAGCAGCGAAGACACCCTAGCCAAAAACATTCAGTACTTC. It specifies CASSEDTLAKNIQYF.